This passage covers 16 T cell receptor beta chains from one sample sequenced in a study of radiotherapy plus CTLA-4 blockade in lung cancer. Produced via immunoSEQ multiplex PCR; TCRdb's table is partial and in-frame only. The table has roughly 44,000 clones, roughly three quarters seen once; the top ten hold 11%. The sample in question was peripheral blood, obtained from a patient treated with radiotherapy plus ipilimumab. The receptors originated from a human donor with non-small cell lung cancer who had stable disease on radiotherapy plus ipilimumab.

The chain links TRBV30 to TRBJ2-5; weak D call: TRBD2 (6 bases). CDR1 GTSNPN and CDR2 SVGIG come from the germline V gene (reference sequence). CDR3 length: 13 residues. V was shortened by 0 bases and J by 5 bases, with 10 bases between the two germline ends. CDR3 residues: CAWSVGGEETQYF. DNA of the CDR3: TGTGCCTGGAGTGTTGGAGGGGAGGAGACCCAGTACTTC.

The chain couples TRBV27 to TRBJ1-3; TRBD1 matches 8 bases. The CDR3 totals 14 residues. Germline CDR1 is MNHEY and CDR2 is SMNVEV (reference sequence). Losses at the gene ends were 3 bases for V and 6 bases for J; bases not matched to a gene: 4. The CDR3 DNA sequence: TGTGCCAGCAGTTTGGCGGGACAGGCAAACACCATATATTTT. This translates into CASSLAGQANTIYF.

V gene TRBV6-1 combines with J gene TRBJ1-5; 8 bases match TRBD1. V trimming: 10 bases; J trimming: 2 bases; junction bases outside the gene matches: 4. The CDR3 consists of 13 residues. Germline CDR1 is MNHNS and CDR2 is SASEGT. The CDR3 DNA is TGTGCCATCCGGGGACAGGGCAATCAGCCCCAGCATTTT. This gives the protein CAIRGQGNQPQHF.

This clone showed up just once. The chain couples TRBV6-6 to TRBJ2-2; TRBD1 is a possible D gene (5 bases). This CDR3 spans 16 amino acids. V lost 6 bases and J lost 0, with 14 bases in between. CDR1 and CDR2 (germline): MNHNY, SVGAGI (reference sequence). The CDR3 is CASRIALGANTGELFF. The DNA for the CDR3 is TGTGCCAGCAGGATTGCCCTAGGGGCGAACACCGGGGAGCTGTTTTTT.

The J gene is TRBJ2-2, the V gene TRBV9; 7 bases are a match to TRBD1. Germline V gene sequence: CDR1 SGDLS, CDR2 YYNGEE. The trim removed 1 base at V and 6 bases at J, leaving 6 bases unmatched. The CDR3 totals 15 residues. CDR3 residues: CASSVSSQGAGELFF. The CDR3 nucleotides are TGTGCCAGCAGCGTAAGCAGCCAGGGGGCCGGGGAGCTGTTTTTT.

A single count supports this clone. This sequence joins TRBV11-1 and TRBJ2-4; D might be TRBD1 or TRBD2, each matching 6 bases. V was pared by 0 bases and J by 7 bases, with 13 bases between. This CDR3 comprises 15 residues. Germline CDR1 is SGHAT and CDR2 is FQDESV (reference sequence). The CDR3 here is CASSLAGGPQNIQYF. The CDR3 DNA sequence: TGTGCCAGCAGCTTAGCGGGGGGCCCCCAGAACATTCAGTACTTC.

The rearrangement links TRBV5-1 to TRBJ1-5; 8 bases are shared with TRBD1. The CDR3 has 14 residues. V gave up 4 bases and J gave up 5 bases; unmatched junction bases: 5. Germline V gene sequence: CDR1 SGHRS, CDR2 YFSETQ. CDR3 loop: CASSLNRGDQPQHF. In nucleotides, the CDR3 is TGCGCCAGCAGCCTTAACAGGGGGGATCAGCCCCAGCATTTT.

This clone was seen a few times. The chain recombines TRBV10-3 with TRBJ1-1; D gene unclear. The germline V gene has CDR1 ENHRY and CDR2 SYGVKD. Trimming removed 6 bases from V and 1 base from J, with 15 bases in between. The CDR3 has 15 amino acids. As DNA, the CDR3 is TGTGCCATCAGGACCCGGGGAGACTCGAACACTGAAGCTTTCTTT. It yields the protein CAIRTRGDSNTEAFF.

This chain uses TRBV11-3 with TRBJ2-1, with 8 bases aligning to TRBD2. Germline V gene lookup returns CDR1 SGHNT and CDR2 YENEEA. The CDR3 runs 14 residues. J was trimmed by 6 bases and V by 4 bases; bases with no gene match: 5. CDR3 loop: CASSSGGAGNEQFF. CDR3 nucleotide sequence: TGTGCCAGCAGCTCCGGGGGGGCAGGCAATGAGCAGTTCTTC.

This sequence joins TRBV6-5 and TRBJ2-5; D perhaps matches TRBD1 (5 bases). CDR1 and CDR2 (germline): MNHEY, SVGAGI. This CDR3 is 13 amino acids long. V lost 6 bases to trimming and J lost 3 bases, with 11 bases between them. The CDR3 is CASSRAHKETQYF. Written as DNA, the CDR3 is TGTGCCAGCAGCAGGGCTCACAAAGAGACCCAGTACTTC.

This clone was seen once. The chain links TRBV10-1 to TRBJ2-1; D not resolved. CDR1 and CDR2 (germline): WNHNN, SYGVQD (reference sequence). The CDR3 sequence is 15 residues long. Trimming shortened V by 0 bases and J by 2 bases, and 8 bases separated the two germline ends. CDR3 sequence (DNA): TGCGCCAGCAGTGAGTCAGGGTCGCCCTACAATGAGCAGTTCTTC. It specifies CASSESGSPYNEQFF.

The chain links TRBV28 to TRBJ2-7; D gene uncertain. Per germline, CDR1 MDHEN and CDR2 SYDVKM. The V end was cut by 5 bases, the J end by 0 bases, with 8 bases between. CDR3 size: 13 residues. CDR3: CASSLGSSYEQYV. In nucleotides, the CDR3 is TGTGCCAGCAGTCTCGGCAGCTCCTACGAGCAGTACGTC.

The J gene is TRBJ1-5, the V gene TRBV6-5, with D unresolved. CDR1 is MNHEY and CDR2 is SVGAGI in the germline V gene. V lost 6 bases, J lost 1 base, and 13 bases lay in between. This CDR3 is 15 amino acids long. The CDR3 nucleotides read TGTGCCAGCAGGCCATTCTCAGGCAGCAATCAGCCCCAGCATTTT. It is translated as CASRPFSGSNQPQHF.

The chain is built from TRBV2 and TRBJ1-6; 9 bases match TRBD1. The V gene end was trimmed by 3 bases and the J gene end by 6 bases; junction bases not matched to a gene: 6. The CDR3 has 16 amino acids. Germline CDR1 SNHLY, CDR2 FYNNEI. The CDR3 region is CASSDPGQGFNSPLHF. The CDR3, as DNA: TGTGCCAGCAGTGACCCGGGACAGGGCTTTAATTCACCCCTCCACTTT.

J is TRBJ1-2 and V is TRBV19; tentatively, D is TRBD1 (5 bases). Trimming took 3 bases from V and 5 from J, leaving 16 bases between them. This CDR3 contains 15 residues. The germline CDR1 and CDR2 sequences are LNHDA and SQIVND (reference sequence). This chain's CDR3 is CASSMDETDFYGYTF. CDR3 nucleotides: TGTGCCAGTAGTATGGATGAGACAGACTTTTATGGCTACACCTTC.

This chain links TRBV12-5 with TRBJ2-7; D is tentatively TRBD1 or TRBD2 (5 bases each). This CDR3 region has 15 residues. V was shortened by 0 bases and J by 7 bases, with 16 bases between the two germline ends. Germline CDR1 is LGHNT and CDR2 is FRNRAP. The CDR3 nucleotides are TGTGCTAGTGGTTTGGTACGGGGCCGCTTATGGGAGCAGTACTTC. Its translation is CASGLVRGRLWEQYF.